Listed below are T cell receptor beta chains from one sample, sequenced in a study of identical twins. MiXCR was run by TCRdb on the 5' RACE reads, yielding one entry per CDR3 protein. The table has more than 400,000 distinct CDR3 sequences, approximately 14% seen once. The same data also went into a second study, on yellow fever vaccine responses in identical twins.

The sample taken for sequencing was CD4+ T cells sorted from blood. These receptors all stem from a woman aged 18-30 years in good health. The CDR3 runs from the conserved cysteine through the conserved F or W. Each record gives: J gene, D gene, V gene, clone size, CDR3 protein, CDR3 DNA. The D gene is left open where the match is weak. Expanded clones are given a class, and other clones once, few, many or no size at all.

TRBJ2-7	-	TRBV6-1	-	CASSVDGNSYEQYF	TGTGCCAGCAGTGTGGACGGAAACTCCTACGAGCAGTACTTC
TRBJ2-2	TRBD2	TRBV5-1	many	CASSFTSGHTGELFF	TGCGCCAGCAGCTTTACTAGCGGCCACACCGGGGAGCTGTTTTTT
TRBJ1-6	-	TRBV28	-	CASSFPSSPLHF	TGTGCCAGCAGTTTTCCTTCTTCACCCCTCCACTTT
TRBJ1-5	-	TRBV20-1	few	CSARPTSNQPQHF	TGCAGTGCTAGACCCACTAGCAATCAGCCCCAGCATTTT
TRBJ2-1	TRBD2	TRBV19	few	CASSPREGQGNEQFF	TGTGCCAGTAGTCCACGGGAGGGCCAGGGCAATGAGCAGTTCTTC
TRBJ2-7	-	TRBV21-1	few	CASSRSPGQTYEQYF	TGTGCCAGCAGTAGGTCCCCGGGACAAACCTACGAGCAGTACTTC
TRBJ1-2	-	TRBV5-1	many	CASRGQVEDGYTF	TGCGCCAGCAGAGGGCAGGTCGAGGATGGCTACACCTTC
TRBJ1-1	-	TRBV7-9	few	CASSLFSRGRNTEAFF	TGTGCCAGCAGCTTATTTTCCCGGGGCAGGAACACTGAAGCTTTCTTT
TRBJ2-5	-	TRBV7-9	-	CAGGGGFTQETQYF	TGTGCCGGAGGGGGGGGATTCACCCAAGAGACCCAGTACTTC
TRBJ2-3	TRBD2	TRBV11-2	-	CASSLERLAGATDTQYF	TGTGCCAGCAGCTTAGAAAGACTAGCGGGGGCCACAGATACGCAGTATTTT
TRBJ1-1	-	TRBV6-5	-	CASRGQFTEAFF	TGTGCCAGCAGGGGACAATTCACTGAAGCTTTCTTT
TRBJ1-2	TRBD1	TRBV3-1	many	CASSPGSQGAAGYTF	TGTGCCAGCAGCCCAGGATCACAGGGGGCGGCTGGCTACACCTTC
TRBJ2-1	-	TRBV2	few	CASSERPALHQQFYPLYNEQFF	TGTGCCAGCAGTGAGCGTCCCGCATTACATCAGCAGTTCTATCCATTATACAATGAGCAGTTCTTC
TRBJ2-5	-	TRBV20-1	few	CSAQSIRTTKETQYF	TGCAGTGCACAATCTATACGGACTACGAAGGAGACCCAGTACTTC
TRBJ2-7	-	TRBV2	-	CASSVRQSSAYEQYF	TGTGCCAGCAGTGTTCGACAATCATCAGCCTACGAGCAGTACTTC
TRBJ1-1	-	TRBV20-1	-	CSARVISNTEAFF	TGCAGTGCTAGAGTCATTTCGAACACTGAAGCTTTCTTT
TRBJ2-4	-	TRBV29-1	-	CSVRTLLAKNIQYF	TGCAGCGTCCGGACCCTTCTAGCCAAAAACATTCAGTACTTC
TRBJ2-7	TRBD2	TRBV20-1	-	CSARLAGTYEQYF	TGCAGTGCCAGACTAGCGGGGACCTACGAGCAGTACTTC
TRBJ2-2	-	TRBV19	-	CASTRSGGQKGTGELFF	TGTGCCAGTACTCGGTCGGGGGGACAGAAGGGCACCGGGGAGCTGTTTTTT
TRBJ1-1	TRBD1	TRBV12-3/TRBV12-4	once	CASSTGQGEAFF	TGTGCCAGCAGCACCGGACAGGGGGAAGCTTTCTTT
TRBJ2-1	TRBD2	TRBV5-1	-	CASSRTSGDYNEQFF	TGCGCCAGCAGCCGGACTAGCGGGGATTACAATGAGCAGTTCTTC
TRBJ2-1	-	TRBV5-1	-	CASSLVVGGANEQFF	TGCGCCAGCAGCTTGGTGGTGGGGGGGGCCAATGAGCAGTTCTTC
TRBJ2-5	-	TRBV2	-	CASRMGSAGPQETQYF	TGTGCCAGCAGGATGGGGAGTGCGGGTCCTCAAGAGACCCAGTACTTC
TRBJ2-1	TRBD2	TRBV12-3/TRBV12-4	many	CASSNSGGSYNEQFF	TGTGCCAGCAGCAATAGCGGGGGGTCCTACAATGAGCAGTTCTTC
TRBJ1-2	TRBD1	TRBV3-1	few	CASSQGTGTAGGYTF	TGTGCCAGCAGCCAAGGGACAGGGACCGCCGGGGGCTACACCTTC
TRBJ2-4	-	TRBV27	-	CASSLIGEPTLTAKNIQYF	TGTGCCAGCAGTTTAATTGGTGAACCCACCCTTACCGCCAAAAACATTCAGTACTTC
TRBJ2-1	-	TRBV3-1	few	CASSQAGPSGGNEQFF	TGTGCCAGCAGCCAAGCTGGCCCCTCAGGTGGGAATGAGCAGTTCTTC
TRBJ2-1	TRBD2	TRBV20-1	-	CSAPGLAGAEQFF	TGCAGTGCCCCGGGACTAGCGGGAGCTGAGCAGTTCTTC
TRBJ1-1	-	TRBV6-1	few	CASRTRDFLNTEAFF	TGTGCCAGCAGAACCCGGGATTTTTTGAACACTGAAGCTTTCTTT
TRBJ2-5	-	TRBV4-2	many	CASSQGGTQETQYF	TGTGCCAGCAGCCAAGGGGGAACCCAAGAGACCCAGTACTTC
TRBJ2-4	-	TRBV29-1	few	CSVEDPDRENIQYF	TGCAGCGTTGAAGATCCGGACCGGGAAAACATTCAGTACTTC
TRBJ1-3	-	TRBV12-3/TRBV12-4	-	CASSEQSGNTIYF	TGTGCCAGCAGTGAACAGTCGGGAAACACCATATATTTT
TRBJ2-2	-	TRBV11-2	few	CASSSMRSGELFF	TGTGCCAGCAGCAGTATGAGATCCGGGGAGCTGTTTTTT
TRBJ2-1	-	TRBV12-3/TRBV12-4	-	CASSFSPAQNEQFF	TGTGCCAGCAGTTTCTCCCCAGCGCAGAATGAGCAGTTCTTC
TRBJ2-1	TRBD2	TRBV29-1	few	CSVEDQGLAGGEQFF	TGCAGCGTTGAAGATCAGGGACTAGCGGGAGGTGAGCAGTTCTTC
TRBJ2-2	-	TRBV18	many	CASSPRQSTGELFF	TGTGCCAGCTCACCAAGACAGTCCACCGGGGAGCTGTTTTTT
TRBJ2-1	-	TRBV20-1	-	CIARDHPVRDNEQFF	TGCATTGCTAGAGATCACCCAGTAAGAGACAATGAGCAGTTCTTC
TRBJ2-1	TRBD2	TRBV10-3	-	CAISAWGGRDNRYNEQFF	TGTGCCATCAGTGCCTGGGGCGGGAGGGATAATCGTTACAATGAGCAGTTCTTC
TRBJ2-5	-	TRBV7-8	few	CASSRRSGGRETQYF	TGTGCCAGCAGCCGACGATCTGGAGGGAGAGAGACCCAGTACTTC
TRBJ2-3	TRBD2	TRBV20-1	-	CSARDLRGRTDTQYF	TGCAGTGCTAGAGATTTGCGCGGGAGGACCGATACGCAGTATTTT
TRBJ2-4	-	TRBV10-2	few	CASRAPMAGKNIQYF	TGCGCCAGCAGAGCCCCTATGGCGGGGAAAAACATTCAGTACTTC
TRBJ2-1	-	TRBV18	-	CASSPPEGSNEQFF	TGTGCCAGCTCACCCCCAGAGGGATCCAATGAGCAGTTCTTC
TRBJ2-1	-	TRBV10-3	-	CATRDGGEAEQFF	TGTGCCACCAGGGACGGCGGGGAGGCTGAGCAGTTCTTC
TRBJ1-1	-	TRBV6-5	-	CASSYSFTTGTEAFF	TGTGCCAGCAGTTACTCTTTTACTACCGGTACTGAAGCTTTCTTT
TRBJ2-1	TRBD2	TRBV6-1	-	CASSDPGLAAHGQFF	TGTGCCAGCAGCGACCCGGGACTAGCGGCCCACGGGCAGTTCTTC
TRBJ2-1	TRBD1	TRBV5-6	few	CASSRRDRPYNEQFF	TGTGCCAGCAGCCGCCGGGACAGGCCCTACAATGAGCAGTTCTTC
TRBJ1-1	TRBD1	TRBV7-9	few	CASSSGTGVNTEAFF	TGTGCCAGCAGCTCCGGGACAGGGGTGAACACTGAAGCTTTCTTT
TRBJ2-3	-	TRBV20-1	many	CSAPSGGEDTQYF	TGCAGTGCACCGAGCGGAGGGGAAGATACGCAGTATTTT
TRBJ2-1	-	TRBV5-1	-	CASSSAGGGSYNEQFF	TGCGCCAGCAGCAGTGCCGGTGGGGGGTCCTACAATGAGCAGTTCTTC
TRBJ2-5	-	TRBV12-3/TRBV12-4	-	CASRPTSVETQYF	TGTGCCAGCAGGCCGACTAGTGTGGAGACCCAGTACTTC
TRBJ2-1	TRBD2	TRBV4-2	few	CASSQDAEAGLPYNEQFF	TGTGCCAGCAGCCAAGACGCGGAAGCGGGGTTACCCTACAATGAGCAGTTCTTC
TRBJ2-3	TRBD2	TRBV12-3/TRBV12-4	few	CASSPREGRNTQYF	TGTGCCAGCAGTCCTCGGGAGGGCCGAAATACGCAGTATTTT
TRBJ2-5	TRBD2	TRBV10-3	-	CAISLAGGQETQYF	TGTGCCATCAGCTTAGCGGGGGGACAAGAGACCCAGTACTTC
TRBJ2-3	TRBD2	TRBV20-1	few	CSARSGRGGDSTDTQYF	TGCAGTGCTAGAAGCGGGAGGGGTGGAGACAGCACAGATACGCAGTATTTT
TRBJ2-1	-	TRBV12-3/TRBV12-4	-	CASTLRYNEQFF	TGTGCCAGCACCCTTAGGTACAATGAGCAGTTCTTC
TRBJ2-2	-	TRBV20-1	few	CSARVGTFTGELFF	TGCAGTGCTAGAGTAGGGACTTTTACCGGGGAGCTGTTTTTT